These T cell receptor beta chains were read from a single sample in a study of neurological immune-mediated disorders. TCRdb independently ran MiXCR on the 5' RACE reads; one entry per CDR3 protein. The sample records approximately 74,000 distinct CDR3 sequences, around 9.9% being singletons. Input material: PBMCs. These TCRs come from a man between 45 and 60 years old in good health. The CDR3 runs from the conserved cysteine through the conserved F or W. Each record gives: clone size, V gene, J gene, CDR3 protein. Expanded clones get a size class; other rows say once, few or many, or leave the size out.

clone_size: many; v_call: TRBV7-2; j_call: TRBJ1-4; cdr3_aa: CASRGTPGEKLFF
clone_size: many; v_call: TRBV20-1; j_call: TRBJ2-3; cdr3_aa: CSADGQFPTDTQYF
clone_size: many; v_call: TRBV20-1; j_call: TRBJ2-7; cdr3_aa: CSARGTASSYEQYF
clone_size: many; v_call: TRBV29-1; j_call: TRBJ1-3; cdr3_aa: CSVRGSSSGNTIYF
clone_size: many; v_call: TRBV5-1; j_call: TRBJ2-7; cdr3_aa: CASSQGTGVSEQYF
clone_size: many; v_call: TRBV10-3; j_call: TRBJ2-5; cdr3_aa: CAISDSQTGKETQYF
clone_size: many; v_call: TRBV12-3/TRBV12-4; j_call: TRBJ1-6; cdr3_aa: CASSPTGRNSPLHF
clone_size: -; v_call: TRBV20-1; j_call: TRBJ2-3; cdr3_aa: CSAPAQDTQYF
clone_size: once; v_call: TRBV3-1; j_call: TRBJ2-5; cdr3_aa: CASRRGTTQETQYF
clone_size: many; v_call: TRBV3-1; j_call: TRBJ1-1; cdr3_aa: CASSQDVTGRGAFF
clone_size: many; v_call: TRBV24-1; j_call: TRBJ2-1; cdr3_aa: CATSAGYNEQFF